Below, 9 T cell receptor beta chains from the same sample are listed, as sequenced in a study of cytomegalovirus exposure and HLA in healthy donors. A multiplex PCR was run with 60 Vbeta primers and 13 Jbeta primers. Repertoires were generated with immunoSEQ multiplex PCR, while TCRdb's copy carries only in-frame clones and drops some. The sample lists more than 90,000 clones, approximately 77% occurring once. The source material was PBMCs. These receptors all come from a man over 45 in good health and CMV-seropositive.

The genes are TRBV27 and TRBJ2-7; D is possibly TRBD2 (7 bases). V was shortened by 2 bases and J by 0 bases, with 14 bases between the two germline ends. The CDR3 is 16 residues long. The V gene's germline CDR1 is MNHEY and CDR2 SMNVEV (reference sequence). The CDR3 reads CASSLGGGRSSYEQYF. In DNA form, the CDR3 reads TGTGCCAGCAGTTTAGGGGGGGGCCGGAGCTCCTACGAGCAGTACTTC.

Here the CDR3 reads CASRSPGGEKLFF. CDR3 bases: TGTGCCAGCAGGTCCCCGGGGGGAGAAAAACTGTTTTTT. The V and J genes are TRBV6-1 and TRBJ1-4, with a possible D match to TRBD1 (5 bases). The CDR3 spans 13 residues. Germline-derived CDR1 and CDR2 are MNHNS and SASEGT. V was trimmed by 6 bases and J by 8 bases, leaving 13 bases between them.

The rearrangement links TRBV5-1 to TRBJ1-1; D remains ambiguous. CDR3 size: 13 residues. CDR1 and CDR2 from the germline V gene are SGHRS and YFSETQ. V was clipped by 5 bases and J by 1 base, with 9 bases between them. Here the CDR3 DNA reads TGCGCCAGCAGACGAATACAGAACACTGAAGCTTTCTTT. As protein: CASRRIQNTEAFF.

CDR3 residues: CAWSSTSGRTGELFF. CDR3 nucleotides: TGTGCCTGGAGTTCGACTAGCGGGAGAACCGGGGAGCTGTTTTTT. This chain joins TRBV30 and TRBJ2-2, with TRBD2 matching 12 bases. This CDR3 spans 15 amino acids. After removal of 2 bases from V and 5 bases from J, the junction contained 3 bases not matched to a gene. CDR1 GTSNPN and CDR2 SVGIG come from the germline V gene (reference sequence). The variable domain in full, completed from reference TRBV30 and TRBJ2-2, reads SQTIHQWPATLVQPVGSPLSLECTVEGTSNPNLYWYRQAAGRGLQLLFYSVGIGQISSEVPQNLSASRPQDRQFILSSKKLLLSDSGFYLCAWSSTSGRTGELFFGEGSRLTVL.

The V call is TRBV28, the J call TRBJ1-2; D may be TRBD1 (6 bases). The V and J ends lost 3 bases and 5 bases respectively, with 10 bases between them. The CDR3 covers 13 residues. Looked up from germline, CDR1 is MDHEN and CDR2 is SYDVKM. This CDR3 is CASSLKTGYGYTF. The DNA of the CDR3 is TGTGCCAGCAGTTTGAAGACAGGTTATGGCTACACCTTC.

CDR3 bases: TGCGCCAGCAGCCAAGGCGGGGGGGCATACACAGATACGCAGTATTTT. Translation: CASSQGGGAYTDTQYF. V is TRBV4-1 and J is TRBJ2-3; 9 positions match TRBD2. Germline V gives CDR1 MGHRA, CDR2 YSYEKL. There are 16 residues in the CDR3. Germline trimming cut 1 base from V and 2 bases from J; bases unmatched to any gene: 4.

This chain joins TRBV5-4 and TRBJ1-2, with 7 bases identical to TRBD1. Germline lookup yields CDR1 SGHNT and CDR2 YYREEE (reference sequence). J was trimmed by 4 bases and V by 6 bases; bases with no gene match: 12. This CDR3 spans 15 amino acids. The CDR3 is CASTKPGQTLYGYTF. The CDR3 DNA reads TGTGCCAGCACCAAACCGGGACAGACCCTCTATGGCTACACCTTC.

The table lists this clone with a few counts. The rearrangement links TRBV6-1 to TRBJ1-3; the match to TRBD1 covers 10 bases. Trimming cost V 6 bases and J 2 bases; bases outside gene matches: 4. The CDR3 is 15 amino acids. The germline V gene encodes CDR1 MNHNS and CDR2 SASEGT. CDR3 nucleotide sequence: TGTGCCAGCAGAATGGGGACAGGGGCTGGAAACACCATATATTTT. Translated: CASRMGTGAGNTIYF.

The chain couples TRBV5-6 to TRBJ1-6; 9 positions agree with TRBD1. Germline assignment: CDR1 SGHDT and CDR2 YYEEEE. Unmatched junction bases numbered 4, after V lost 4 bases and J lost 8 bases. This CDR3 spans 14 amino acids. In nucleotides, the CDR3 is TGTGCCAGCAGCCAGGGACAGGGTTATTCACCCCTCCACTTT. Translated, it gives CASSQGQGYSPLHF.